Below, 12 T cell receptor beta chains from the same sample are listed, as sequenced in a study of T cells in Graves' hyperthyroidism and ophthalmopathy. Amplified TCR beta CDR3 regions derived from RNA transcripts. HTBI primers were the set used in a first-round RT-PCR of the TCR CDR3. TCRdb used MiXCR to reprocess the multiplex PCR reads, holding one entry per CDR3 protein. This sample has hundreds of thousands of distinct CDR3 sequences; roughly 21% occur once, and the top ten carry about 50%. Specimen: blood. All receptors derive from a middle-aged man with Graves' ophthalmopathy.

V usage is TRBV3-1 and J usage is TRBJ1-1; a possible D gene is TRBD1 (6 bases). V lost 4 bases, J lost 2 bases, and 14 bases lay in between. The CDR3 loop spans 15 amino acids. Per germline, CDR1 LGHDT and CDR2 YNNKEL (reference sequence). The chain's CDR3 is CASSPFQDSNTEAFF. In nucleotides, the CDR3 is TGTGCCAGCAGCCCATTCCAGGACAGTAACACTGAAGCTTTCTTT.

This sequence joins TRBV29-1 and TRBJ1-2; D is perhaps TRBD1 (5 bases). The CDR3 contains 11 residues. CDR1 and CDR2 from the germline V gene are SQVTM and ANQGSEA. V was cut by 4 bases and J by 7 bases, with 10 bases left in between. CDR3 loop: CSVGGAGGYTF. CDR3 coding DNA: TGCAGCGTTGGAGGGGCAGGTGGCTACACCTTC.

This clonotype was recorded at least ten times. The chain combines TRBV6-6 with TRBJ2-5; no firm D call. CDR1 is MNHNY and CDR2 is SVGAGI in the germline V gene (reference sequence). The V and J ends lost 2 bases and 7 bases respectively, with 11 bases between them. This CDR3 has 13 residues. The CDR3 loop reads CASSYVSRGTQYF. The CDR3 DNA sequence: TGTGCCAGCAGTTACGTAAGCCGAGGGACCCAGTACTTC.

A few counts support this clonotype. CDR3 DNA sequence: TGTGCCAGCAGTTACTCGATGTGGGAGTGGGGCACCGGGGAGCTGTTTTTT. Encoded protein: CASSYSMWEWGTGELFF. The chain carries TRBV6-5 and TRBJ2-2, with D possibly being TRBD2 (5 bases). Germline V gene data show CDR1 as MNHEY and CDR2 as SVGAGI. V gave up 0 bases and J gave up 4 bases, with 15 bases separating them. This CDR3 has 17 residues.

J is TRBJ1-5 and V is TRBV11-1; 7 bases fit TRBD1. Germline CDR1 and CDR2: SGHAT and FQDESV (reference sequence). Trimming removed 5 bases from V and 5 bases from J; junction bases left unmatched: 6. The CDR3 loop spans 14 amino acids. CDR3 residues: CASSLGQEHQPQHF. CDR3 nucleotide sequence: TGTGCCAGCAGCCTAGGACAGGAACATCAGCCCCAGCATTTT.

This clonotype was detected ten times or more. This chain links TRBV30 with TRBJ2-7; TRBD2 matches at 10 bases. Germline CDR1 reads GTSNPN; CDR2 reads SVGIG (reference sequence). The V segment lost 4 bases and the J segment 3 bases; nucleotides outside the gene matches: 9. This CDR3 has 15 amino acids. For the CDR3, the DNA is TGTGCCTGGACCTCAAAGCGGGAGGGCCGCTACGAGCAGTACTTC. Residues: CAWTSKREGRYEQYF.

The V call is TRBV12-3 or TRBV12-4, the J call TRBJ1-5; D ambiguous. V lost 6 bases to trimming and J lost 8 bases, with 20 bases between them. CDR3 length: 15 amino acids. This CDR3 reads CASSQKGGLVEPQHF. The CDR3 nucleotides read TGTGCCAGCAGCCAAAAAGGTGGGCTCGTGGAGCCCCAGCATTTT.

This clonotype appeared a few times. This rearrangement joins TRBV20-1 to TRBJ2-7, with 7 bases fitting TRBD2. CDR1 and CDR2 (germline): DFQATT, SNEGSKA (reference sequence). CDR3 length: 14 amino acids. Germline trimming cut 5 bases from V and 6 bases from J; bases unmatched to any gene: 13. This CDR3 reads CSAGAGRALSEQYF. For the CDR3, the DNA is TGCAGTGCTGGAGCGGGGAGGGCCCTCTCCGAGCAGTACTTC.

The V gene is TRBV12-3 or TRBV12-4, the J gene TRBJ2-2; D call uncertain. Trimming cost V 7 bases and J 5 bases, with 14 bases left between them. The CDR3 length is 14 residues. In nucleotides, the CDR3 is TGTGCCAGCAACACAGAGCGTCAGACCGGGGAGCTGTTTTTT. Translation gives CASNTERQTGELFF.

This clonotype came up many times. The CDR3 here is CAISGTGEETQYF. CDR3 coding DNA: TGTGCCATCAGCGGGACAGGGGAAGAGACCCAGTACTTC. The V and J genes are TRBV10-3 and TRBJ2-5; 10 bases are a match to TRBD1. Germline V gene sequence: CDR1 ENHRY, CDR2 SYGVKD. CDR3 size: 13 residues. V shed 6 bases and J 3 bases; nucleotides not matched to a gene: 1.

This clonotype appeared many times. The chain links TRBV12-3 or TRBV12-4 to TRBJ1-1; 8 bases fit TRBD1. After removal of 6 bases from V and 0 bases from J, the junction contained 9 bases not matched to a gene. The CDR3 runs to 16 residues. The CDR3 coding sequence is TGTGCCAGCAGGTTGGTGGCAGGGGGCCTGAACACTGAAGCTTTCTTT. Translated: CASRLVAGGLNTEAFF.

This clonotype was observed at least ten times. This sequence joins TRBV28 and TRBJ2-7; 8 bases line up with TRBD2. Germline CDR1 is MDHEN and CDR2 is SYDVKM. The CDR3 loop spans 14 amino acids. Trimming removed 9 bases from V and 2 bases from J; junction bases left unmatched: 9. The CDR3 region has the DNA TGTGCCAGTCACGGGGGGGGAACTCCCTACGAGCAGTACTTC. Translating it yields CASHGGGTPYEQYF.